A single sample gave rise to the 22 T cell receptor beta chains below, sequenced in a study of cytomegalovirus exposure and HLA in healthy donors. Libraries were prepared by immunoSEQ multiplex PCR; TCRdb keeps only in-frame clonotypes and omits some of them. The sample holds 200,000 or so clones; just over 90% are singletons and the top ten take 1.1%. Sequencing was performed on PBMCs. All receptors come from a woman younger than 35 in good health and CMV-seronegative.

Note on this clone: The sample holds other DNA sequences that translate to the same CDR3. This CDR3 is CASSLGTVQETQYF. CDR3 DNA sequence: TGCGCCAGCAGCCTTGGGACAGTACAAGAGACCCAGTACTTC. The rearrangement links TRBV5-1 to TRBJ2-5, with 7 bases matching TRBD1. CDR3 length equals 14 residues. Per germline, CDR1 SGHRS and CDR2 YFSETQ. Trimming removed 4 bases from V and 2 bases from J; junction bases left unmatched: 5.

The chain combines TRBV2 with TRBJ2-1, with a possible D match to TRBD2 (6 bases). CDR1 is SNHLY, CDR2 FYNNEI, per germline. V was trimmed by 8 bases and J by 9 bases, leaving 8 bases between them. The CDR3 spans 10 residues. CDR3 sequence (DNA): TGTGCCAGCGGGGGGAGTGAGCAGTTCTTC. Its protein is CASGGSEQFF.

This clone occurred once. The chain couples TRBV29-1 to TRBJ1-1; 7 bases match TRBD1. J gave up 6 bases and V 4 bases, and 14 bases lay outside the gene matches. The CDR3 is 15 amino acids. Per the germline V gene, CDR1 is SQVTM and CDR2 is ANQGSEA. In nucleotides, the CDR3 is TGCAGCGTTGCTGCAGGGGGAGAGTTTTATGCTGAAGCTTTCTTT. Its translation is CSVAAGGEFYAEAFF.

The chain combines TRBV5-1 with TRBJ2-7; 8 bases align to TRBD2. The CDR3 length is 15 residues. Trimming took 2 bases from V and 5 from J; bases not matched to a gene: 9. CDR1 and CDR2 from the germline V gene are SGHRS and YFSETQ. The DNA for the CDR3 is TGCGCCAGCAGCTTCTTTCACGGGAGGGAAGACGAGCAGTACTTC. Its protein is CASSFFHGREDEQYF.

Here the CDR3 DNA reads TGTGCCAGACGGACAGTGTCTAATGAAAAACTGTTTTTT. This codes for CARRTVSNEKLFF. The gene calls are TRBV9 and TRBJ1-4, with a weak D call TRBD1 (6 bases). Deletions cut 8 bases from V and 3 bases from J, with 11 bases between. CDR1 is SGDLS, CDR2 YYNGEE, per germline. The CDR3 is made up of 13 amino acids.

The genes are TRBV7-2 and TRBJ1-1; 7 positions match TRBD1. V shed 6 bases and J 0 bases; nucleotides not matched to a gene: 10. The germline gives CDR1 SGHTA, CDR2 FQGNSA. The CDR3 consists of 16 residues. CDR3 loop: CASSRRDSAMNTEAFF. The CDR3 coding sequence is TGTGCCAGCAGTAGGAGGGACAGCGCCATGAACACTGAAGCTTTCTTT.

This rearrangement joins TRBV7-9 to TRBJ1-1, with 12 bases matching TRBD1. Germline-derived CDR1 and CDR2 are SEHNR and FQNEAQ (reference sequence). The V gene end was trimmed by 3 bases and the J gene end by 4 bases; junction bases not matched to a gene: 6. The CDR3 runs to 16 residues. DNA for the CDR3: TGTGCCAGCAGCTTCGTGGGGACAGGGGGCGTCACTGAAGCTTTCTTT. Protein: CASSFVGTGGVTEAFF.

The genes are TRBV30 and TRBJ2-7, with a tentative D call TRBD2 (6 bases). V was trimmed by 4 bases and J by 6 bases, leaving 10 bases between them. Germline loops: CDR1 GTSNPN, CDR2 SVGIG (reference sequence). This CDR3 is built from 11 residues. This CDR3 reads CAWKAGSEQYF. The CDR3 coding sequence is TGTGCCTGGAAGGCGGGAAGCGAGCAGTACTTC.

This sequence joins TRBV19 and TRBJ2-1; 8 nucleotides agree with TRBD1. The length of the CDR3 is 16 residues. From germline, CDR1 is LNHDA and CDR2 SQIVND (reference sequence). V lost 4 bases to trimming and J lost 0 bases; unmatched junction nucleotides: 5. CDR3 loop: CASSRRTGSSYNEQFF. For the CDR3, the DNA is TGTGCCAGTAGTAGACGGACAGGGAGCTCCTACAATGAGCAGTTCTTC.

V gene TRBV19 combines with J gene TRBJ1-3, with D unclear. Trimming took off 4 bases at V and 0 bases at J, with 10 bases between the two ends. The CDR3 extends over 15 amino acids. Germline lookup yields CDR1 LNHDA and CDR2 SQIVND (reference sequence). The CDR3 protein is CASSSATGSGNTIYF. As DNA, the CDR3 is TGTGCCAGTAGTAGCGCCACTGGCTCTGGAAACACCATATATTTT.

This chain connects TRBV30 to TRBJ2-5, with 7 positions matching TRBD2. This CDR3 has 14 amino acids. V shed 3 bases, J shed 4 bases, and the junction held 8 bases outside the gene matches. From germline, CDR1 is GTSNPN and CDR2 SVGIG (reference sequence). The CDR3, as DNA: TGTGCCTGGAGGTCAGGACTAGAAGCAGAGACCCAGTACTTC. Protein sequence: CAWRSGLEAETQYF.

The genes are TRBV2 and TRBJ2-1; TRBD2 aligns across 11 bases. In germline, CDR1 is SNHLY, CDR2 FYNNEI. The length of the CDR3 is 16 residues. The V and J ends lost 3 bases and 1 base, in that order; junction bases with no gene match: 2. Written as DNA, the CDR3 is TGTGCCAGCAGTGAGGCTAGCGGGAGGTCCTACAATGAGCAGTTCTTC. Translating it yields CASSEASGRSYNEQFF.

V is TRBV7-6 and J is TRBJ2-7; the D is unclear. The germline V and J ends were trimmed by 2 bases and 4 bases, with 9 bases remaining between them. Germline CDR1 is SGHVS and CDR2 is FNYEAQ. This CDR3 is 13 amino acids long. The CDR3 sequence: CASSLKLSYEQYF. The CDR3 DNA reads as TGTGCCAGCAGCTTAAAGTTGAGTTACGAGCAGTACTTC.

CDR3 amino acids: CASSGSPYEQYF. In nucleotides, the CDR3 is TGTGCCAGTAGCGGGAGCCCCTACGAGCAGTACTTC. The chain employs TRBV2 and TRBJ2-7, with 9 bases matching TRBD2. After removal of 9 bases from V and 2 bases from J, the junction contained 2 bases not matched to a gene. The V gene's germline CDR1 is SNHLY and CDR2 FYNNEI. The CDR3 length is 12 residues. Full variable domain (missing parts from reference TRBV2 and TRBJ2-7): EPEVTQTPSHQVTQMGQEVILRCVPISNHLYFYWYRQILGQKVEFLVSFYNNEISEKSEIFDDQFSVERPDGSNFTLKIRSTKLEDSAMYFCASSGSPYEQYFGPGTRLTVT.

The V call is TRBV6-5, the J call TRBJ1-1; 8 bases map to TRBD1. With 6 bases clipped from V and 6 bases from J, the junction kept 6 bases outside the gene matches. CDR3 length: 13 residues. Per the germline V gene, CDR1 is MNHEY and CDR2 is SVGAGI. The CDR3, as DNA: TGTGCCAGCAGAGAAACAGGGGGTGCTGAAGCTTTCTTT. Its protein is CASRETGGAEAFF.

This chain links TRBV6-5 with TRBJ1-1; D is undetermined. CDR1 and CDR2 (germline): MNHEY, SVGAGI. This CDR3 is built from 11 residues. Deletions cut 10 bases from V and 11 bases from J, with 17 bases between. DNA for the CDR3: TGTGCCACCGCGACTCCCTCGGCGGCTTTCTTT. This encodes CATATPSAAFF.

This clone has just one count. The rearrangement uses TRBV29-1 and TRBJ2-7; TRBD2 might be the D (5 bases). With 2 bases removed from V and 4 bases from J, the gap between germline ends came to 6 bases. Germline lookup yields CDR1 SQVTM and CDR2 ANQGSEA. CDR3 length: 11 amino acids. The CDR3 loop is CSVEWRYEQYF. In nucleotides, the CDR3 is TGCAGCGTTGAATGGAGGTACGAGCAGTACTTC.

The chain carries TRBV29-1 and TRBJ1-2; D gene ambiguous. The CDR3 runs to 12 residues. Trimming took 2 bases from V and 5 from J, leaving 9 bases between them. Germline V gene data show CDR1 as SQVTM and CDR2 as ANQGSEA. The CDR3 region has the DNA TGCAGCGTTGAATTGGGAGGGTATGGCTACACCTTC. Its protein product is CSVELGGYGYTF.

This chain joins TRBV27 and TRBJ1-2; 10 nucleotides align to TRBD1. V gave up 7 bases and J gave up 3 bases; unmatched junction bases: 5. Germline CDR1 and CDR2: MNHEY and SMNVEV (reference sequence). CDR3 length equals 14 residues. The CDR3 nucleotides read TGTGCCAGCACCCTGACAGGGGGCGACTATGGCTACACCTTC. Translated: CASTLTGGDYGYTF.

This chain uses TRBV28 with TRBJ1-5; D might be TRBD1 (5 bases). The CDR3 is 15 amino acids. Germline V gives CDR1 MDHEN, CDR2 SYDVKM. V lost 3 bases and J 6 bases, leaving 15 bases between the germline ends. Written as DNA, the CDR3 is TGTGCCAGCAGTTTGTCCGGGCCGGGGGTTCAGCCCCAGCATTTT. Translation gives CASSLSGPGVQPQHF.

V is TRBV5-1 and J is TRBJ1-1, with 8 bases aligning to TRBD1. The CDR3 loop spans 15 amino acids. From germline, CDR1 is SGHRS and CDR2 YFSETQ. Unmatched junction bases numbered 5, after V lost 0 bases and J lost 4 bases. In DNA form, the CDR3 reads TGCGCCAGCAGCTTGGTTGCAGGGGGCTGCACTGAAGCTTTCTTT. Translation: CASSLVAGGCTEAFF.

J is TRBJ2-1 and V is TRBV5-1; D is uncertain. Germline V gene sequence: CDR1 SGHRS, CDR2 YFSETQ. Trimming pared 0 bases from V and 6 bases from J, leaving 13 bases between. CDR3 length: 15 amino acids. Here the CDR3 DNA reads TGCGCCAGCAGCTTGGCTGTAGTTGAGCGCAATGAGCAGTTCTTC. It specifies CASSLAVVERNEQFF.